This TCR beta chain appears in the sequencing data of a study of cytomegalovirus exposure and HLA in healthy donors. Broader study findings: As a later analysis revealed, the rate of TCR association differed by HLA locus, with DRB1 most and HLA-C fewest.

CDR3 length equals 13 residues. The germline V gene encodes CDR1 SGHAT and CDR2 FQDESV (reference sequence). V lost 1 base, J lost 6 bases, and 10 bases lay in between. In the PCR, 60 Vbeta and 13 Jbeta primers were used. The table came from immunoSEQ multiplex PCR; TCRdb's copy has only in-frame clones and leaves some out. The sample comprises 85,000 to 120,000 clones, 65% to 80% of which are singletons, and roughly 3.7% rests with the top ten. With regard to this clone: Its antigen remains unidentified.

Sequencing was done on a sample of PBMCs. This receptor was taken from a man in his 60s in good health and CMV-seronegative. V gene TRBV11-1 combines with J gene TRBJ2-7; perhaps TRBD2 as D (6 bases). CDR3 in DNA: TGTGCCAGCAGCTTAGTGGCGGGGACCGAGCAGTACGTC. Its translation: CASSLVAGTEQYV.